This TCR beta chain derives from a study of T cells expressing NK-cell markers. Study information: Sorted CD3+CD56-NKG2C+, CD3+CD56+NKG2C+ and CD3+CD56+NKG2C- T cells supplied the TCR beta repertoires. Study results and caveats: These clonotypes, the leaders elsewhere, also led the CD3+CD56-NKG2C+ fraction in a handful of donors.

The length of the CDR3 is 15 residues. Germline V CDR1 and CDR2: MGHDK, SYGVNS. In the case of this clonotype: The antigen remains undetermined.

With UMIs, 5'RACE template switching was used to make TCR beta cDNA. TCRdb re-called the 5' RACE reads and gives one entry per CDR3 protein, without DNA. The data include some 150,000 distinct CDR3 sequences; the top ten clones carry more than 10%. This sequence was found in a man aged 18 to 30 in good health. This chain connects TRBV25-1 to TRBJ2-1. The source material was blood T cells: a sorted CD56 or NKG2C T cell subset, CD4+ or CD8+ T cells, or bulk PBMC T cells (not recorded which). The chain's CDR3 is CASSPSVSSYNEQFF.